This T cell receptor (beta chain) was sequenced during a study of blood T cell repertoires in COVID-19. The age range of participants was about 18 to 100 years, with residence in about two dozen US areas. Grouping used clinical history reported by participants in a survey and questionnaire. Recovered Cohort 3 donors showed two negative PCRs, clearance, or symptom resolution. Clones were sequenced by immunoSEQ multiplex PCR, and TCRdb holds only the in-frame ones, with some missing. The table shows more than 300,000 clones, with 85% to 90% occurring only once. The CDR3 is 15 residues long. Germline CDR1 GTSNPN, CDR2 SVGIG (reference sequence). Trimming stripped 1 base from V and 8 bases from J, with 20 bases between.

Sequencing was performed on PBMCs or T cells enriched from blood (not recorded which). This chain connects TRBV30 to TRBJ1-2; tentative D call: TRBD1 (6 bases). This receptor was obtained from a woman in her late teens or twenties who had recovered from COVID-19. In nucleotides, the CDR3 is TGTGCCTGGAGTGGGGGACACCAAACCACCTACGGCTACACCTTC. Translated, it gives CAWSGGHQTTYGYTF.